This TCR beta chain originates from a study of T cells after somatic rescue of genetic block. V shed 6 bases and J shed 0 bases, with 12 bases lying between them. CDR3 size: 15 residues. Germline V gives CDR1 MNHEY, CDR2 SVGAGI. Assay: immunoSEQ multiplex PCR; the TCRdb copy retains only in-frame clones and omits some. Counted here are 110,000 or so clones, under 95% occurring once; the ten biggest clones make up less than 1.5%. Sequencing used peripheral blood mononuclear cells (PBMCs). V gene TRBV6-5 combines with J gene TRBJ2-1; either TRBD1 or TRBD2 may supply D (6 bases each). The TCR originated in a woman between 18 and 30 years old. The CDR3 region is CASRQGLFSYNEQFF. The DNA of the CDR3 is TGTGCCAGCAGACAGGGACTCTTCTCCTACAATGAGCAGTTCTTC.